This TCR beta chain appears in the sequencing data of a study of blood T cell repertoires in COVID-19. At the level of the study: Samples taken during acute and convalescent COVID-19 were collected in the United States, Italy and Spain.

Seattle patient enrollment occurred during active infection, with longitudinal follow-up thereafter. The V gene lost 6 bases and the J gene lost 5 bases, with 13 bases spanning the gap. The CDR3 consists of 13 residues. This clone was recorded a few times. Original handling: Reference gene primer amplification in the assay estimated nucleated cell counts. Here immunoSEQ multiplex PCR was the method, and the copy in TCRdb shows in-frame clones only, minus some. V and J calls and clone size are as listed in that table; D and trimming were resolved from the DNA. This sample has about 170,000 clones; approximately 84% occur once, and the top ten carry approximately 2.6%.

The chain joins TRBV12-3 or TRBV12-4 to TRBJ2-5; perhaps TRBD1 as D (6 bases). This TCR derives from a woman over 75 with COVID-19, enrolled during active disease. Sample: peripheral blood. The CDR3 loop reads CASSQTGWETQYF. CDR3 DNA sequence: TGTGCCAGCAGCCAAACAGGGTGGGAGACCCAGTACTTC.